Listed below are T cell receptor beta chains from one sample, sequenced in a study. TCRdb itself ran the 5' RACE reads through MiXCR, one entry per CDR3 protein. In the table there are over 55,000 distinct CDR3 sequences, under 35% of which are singletons. Sample: tumor-infiltrating naive CD4+ T cells sorted from the breast tumor. The receptor source for this set is a female donor with breast cancer. CDR3s include the opening cysteine and the closing phenylalanine or tryptophan. Fields, in order: J gene, V gene, CDR3 protein.

j_call: TRBJ2-7; v_call: TRBV4-1; cdr3_aa: CASSPRIQYEQYF
j_call: TRBJ2-2; v_call: TRBV5-1; cdr3_aa: CASSPITGAQTGELFF
j_call: TRBJ2-3; v_call: TRBV20-1; cdr3_aa: CSAGLAGGPLSDTQYF
j_call: TRBJ1-6; v_call: TRBV7-2; cdr3_aa: CASSLGLSPLHF
j_call: TRBJ2-5; v_call: TRBV6-6; cdr3_aa: CANTHRILGATQETQYF
j_call: TRBJ2-3; v_call: TRBV5-5; cdr3_aa: CASSSGQSEDTQYF
j_call: TRBJ2-7; v_call: TRBV20-1; cdr3_aa: CSAAPMSSYEQYF
j_call: TRBJ2-2; v_call: TRBV4-1; cdr3_aa: CASSLGFNTGELFF
j_call: TRBJ2-5; v_call: TRBV7-8; cdr3_aa: CASSIRQGEGQYF
j_call: TRBJ2-7; v_call: TRBV19; cdr3_aa: CASSMRDRDLEQYF
j_call: TRBJ1-5; v_call: TRBV3-1; cdr3_aa: CASSGTGDQPQHF
j_call: TRBJ2-3; v_call: TRBV7-2; cdr3_aa: CASSKDYNSITDTQYF
j_call: TRBJ1-1; v_call: TRBV6-5; cdr3_aa: CASISGLMNTEAFF
j_call: TRBJ2-7; v_call: TRBV15; cdr3_aa: CATSRDRATSQQYF
j_call: TRBJ2-1; v_call: TRBV9; cdr3_aa: CASSGGRARNEQFF
j_call: TRBJ2-7; v_call: TRBV5-1; cdr3_aa: CASSLSVPNTYEQYF
j_call: TRBJ2-3; v_call: TRBV29-1; cdr3_aa: CSVDKVSGDTQYF
j_call: TRBJ2-2; v_call: TRBV6-2/TRBV6-3; cdr3_aa: CASSLFGQAFYTGELFF
j_call: TRBJ1-1; v_call: TRBV7-9; cdr3_aa: CASSLVMGTEAFF
j_call: TRBJ2-1; v_call: TRBV9; cdr3_aa: CASSGGTFGRNEQFF
j_call: TRBJ1-1; v_call: TRBV20-1; cdr3_aa: CSAPPDRNTEAFF
j_call: TRBJ2-3; v_call: TRBV4-3; cdr3_aa: CASSRTRVGATYTDTQYF
j_call: TRBJ2-7; v_call: TRBV2; cdr3_aa: CASSEGLAGGPGEQYF
j_call: TRBJ2-7; v_call: TRBV7-6; cdr3_aa: CASSLGAYGPYEQYF
j_call: TRBJ1-5; v_call: TRBV20-1; cdr3_aa: CSAKQGDQPQHF
j_call: TRBJ1-5; v_call: TRBV7-2; cdr3_aa: CASSSARSNQPQHF
j_call: TRBJ2-5; v_call: TRBV7-6; cdr3_aa: CASSLAVTGGGETQYF